This TCR beta chain is drawn from a study of CXCR3-negative and CXCR3-positive naive CD8 T cells. Looking at the study overall: Across all libraries, TRB reads numbered approximately 140 million, with about 1.5 +/- 0.3 million in each library. Findings and caveats of the study: Naive CXCR3-positive and CXCR3-negative cells shared similar TRBV-TRBJ usage, unlike memory cells.

The length of the CDR3 is 13 residues. From germline, CDR1 is GTSNPN and CDR2 SVGIG (reference sequence). For this clonotype: Its target is unknown.

With UMI labels, 5' RACE was used to prepare the TRB cDNA libraries. TCRdb reanalyzed the 5' RACE reads, giving one entry per CDR3 protein sequence and no DNA. In all, the sample yields some 41,000 distinct CDR3 sequences. Sample: memory CD8+ T cells from blood. The genes are TRBV30 and TRBJ1-1; the TCRdb call, TRBD1, lacks DNA for checking. The receptor was isolated from a human donor in good health. Some clones in this sample may be carry-over from other donors' samples. The CDR3 sequence: CAHHLQGDTEAFF.